Listed here are 14 T cell receptor beta chains from one sample, sequenced in a study of blood T cell repertoires in COVID-19. Sequencing used immunoSEQ multiplex PCR; TCRdb keeps in-frame clones, though not all of them. The sample yields 200,000 to 300,000 clones, approximately 85% seen once. Sequencing was done on a sample of peripheral blood. The receptor set was obtained from a human donor in a cohort sampled during active COVID-19.

CDR3 bases: TGTGCCACCAGTGGGGAGGGAGACCACACCGGGGAGCTGTTTTTT. Amino acid sequence: CATSGEGDHTGELFF. The chain couples TRBV24-1 to TRBJ2-2; 7 positions match TRBD2. V lost 5 bases to trimming and J lost 3 bases; unmatched junction nucleotides: 5. Looked up from germline, CDR1 is KGHDR and CDR2 is SFDVKD. CDR3 length: 15 residues.

This clone was seen once. The chain couples TRBV5-4 to TRBJ2-5; a weak D match, TRBD1 (5 bases). Germline V CDR1 and CDR2: SGHNT, YYREEE (reference sequence). The CDR3 has 17 amino acids. V dropped 1 base and J dropped 4 bases, with 20 bases sitting between them. The CDR3 reads CASSLWGGAGPGETQYF. The CDR3 DNA is TGTGCCAGCAGCTTGTGGGGTGGCGCAGGGCCGGGAGAGACCCAGTACTTC.

This sequence joins TRBV3-1 (or the pseudogene TRBV3-2) and TRBJ1-2; D may be TRBD1 (5 bases). Germline V lookup: CDR1 LGHDT, CDR2 YNNKEL (reference sequence). There are 14 residues in the CDR3. Trimming took 0 bases from V and 11 from J, leaving 16 bases between them. The chain's CDR3 is CASSQDVGRAGYTF. The DNA for the CDR3 is TGTGCCAGCAGCCAAGATGTTGGCAGGGCAGGGTACACCTTC.

The rearrangement links TRBV6-6 to TRBJ2-5; 8 bases fit TRBD2. J lost 7 bases, V lost 2 bases, and 9 bases had no gene match. CDR1 and CDR2 from the germline V gene are MNHNY and SVGAGI (reference sequence). CDR3 length: 15 amino acids. This CDR3 is CASSYRGGSQGTQYF. Here the CDR3 DNA reads TGTGCCAGCAGTTACCGGGGGGGGTCGCAGGGGACCCAGTACTTC.

This chain joins TRBV11-1 and TRBJ2-7; D is perhaps TRBD2 (5 bases). V was pared by 3 bases and J by 0 bases, with 9 bases between. CDR3 length: 14 residues. The V gene's germline CDR1 is SGHAT and CDR2 FQDESV (reference sequence). The CDR3 DNA follows: TGTGCCAGCAGCTTGTATGAGGGCTCCTACGAGCAGTACTTC. Residues: CASSLYEGSYEQYF.

This CDR3 reads CASSLNGLGIGDEQFF. The CDR3 DNA is TGTGCCAGCAGCTTAAATGGACTAGGCATCGGGGATGAGCAGTTCTTC. The chain uses TRBV7-3 and TRBJ2-1; 7 nucleotides match TRBD2. The length of the CDR3 is 16 residues. The V gene's germline CDR1 is SGHTA and CDR2 FQGTGA. Trimming removed 1 base from V and 8 bases from J; junction bases left unmatched: 11.

This chain connects TRBV5-1 to TRBJ1-5, with a tentative D call TRBD1 (6 bases). Germline V CDR1 and CDR2: SGHRS, YFSETQ. The CDR3 has 14 residues. Trimming stripped 4 bases from V and 4 bases from J, with 12 bases between. The CDR3 here is CASSPKGENQPQHF. CDR3 in DNA: TGCGCCAGCAGCCCAAAGGGGGAGAATCAGCCCCAGCATTTT.

The CDR3 reads CASRSLAGEPSYEQYF. CDR3 bases: TGCGCCAGCAGAAGTTTAGCGGGAGAACCTTCCTACGAGCAGTACTTC. The rearrangement uses TRBV10-2 and TRBJ2-7, with 9 bases matching TRBD2. V lost 6 bases and J lost 1; bases outside the gene matches: 10. The CDR3 consists of 16 residues. CDR1 WSHSY and CDR2 SAAADI come from the germline V gene.

The V and J genes are TRBV6-6 and TRBJ1-5; D not resolved. Germline CDR1 MNHNY, CDR2 SVGAGI (reference sequence). Trimming cost V 4 bases and J 7 bases, with 5 bases left between them. This CDR3 has 11 amino acids. For the CDR3, the DNA is TGTGCCAGCAGTTTGGGCCAGCCCCAGCATTTT. As protein: CASSLGQPQHF.

The V gene is TRBV3-1 (or the pseudogene TRBV3-2), the J gene TRBJ2-7; perhaps TRBD1 as D (6 bases). The CDR3 covers 12 residues. Germline CDR1 is LGHDT and CDR2 is YNNKEL (reference sequence). V lost 4 bases and J lost 7, with 11 bases in between. CDR3 amino acids: CASSPGEREQYF. The CDR3 DNA is TGTGCCAGCAGCCCAGGGGAGAGGGAGCAGTACTTC.

The chain combines TRBV7-2 with TRBJ2-7; 7 bases are shared with TRBD2. V gave up 0 bases and J gave up 0 bases; unmatched junction bases: 2. The germline V gene encodes CDR1 SGHTA and CDR2 FQGNSA. This CDR3 region has 15 residues. CDR3 DNA: TGTGCCAGCAGCTTAGCGGGGGGGAGCTCCTACGAGCAGTACTTC. Encoded protein: CASSLAGGSSYEQYF.

V and J are TRBV7-8 and TRBJ1-1; tentative D call: TRBD1 (6 bases). Germline lookup yields CDR1 SGHVS and CDR2 FQNEAQ. The CDR3 has 14 residues. Trimming shortened V by 3 bases and J by 0 bases, and 8 bases separated the two germline ends. CDR3 nucleotides: TGTGCCAGCAGCTTCGGACAGATGAACACTGAAGCTTTCTTT. The encoded protein is CASSFGQMNTEAFF.

The rearrangement uses TRBV27 and TRBJ2-7; no firm D call. Germline loops: CDR1 MNHEY, CDR2 SMNVEV (reference sequence). Trimming left V 5 bases short and J 0 bases short, with 17 bases between. CDR3 length: 16 amino acids. CDR3 in amino acids: CASSPYPTRISYEQYF. The CDR3 region has the DNA TGTGCCAGCAGTCCCTACCCGACACGAATCTCCTACGAGCAGTACTTC.

The chain carries TRBV6-5 and TRBJ1-1; 9 positions match TRBD1. Germline CDR1 reads MNHEY; CDR2 reads SVGAGI. The CDR3 covers 15 residues. Trimming took 6 bases from V and 4 from J; bases not matched to a gene: 9. The DNA for the CDR3 is TGTGCCAGCAGCCGGGACAGGGTCGGGAGCACTGAAGCTTTCTTT. As protein: CASSRDRVGSTEAFF.